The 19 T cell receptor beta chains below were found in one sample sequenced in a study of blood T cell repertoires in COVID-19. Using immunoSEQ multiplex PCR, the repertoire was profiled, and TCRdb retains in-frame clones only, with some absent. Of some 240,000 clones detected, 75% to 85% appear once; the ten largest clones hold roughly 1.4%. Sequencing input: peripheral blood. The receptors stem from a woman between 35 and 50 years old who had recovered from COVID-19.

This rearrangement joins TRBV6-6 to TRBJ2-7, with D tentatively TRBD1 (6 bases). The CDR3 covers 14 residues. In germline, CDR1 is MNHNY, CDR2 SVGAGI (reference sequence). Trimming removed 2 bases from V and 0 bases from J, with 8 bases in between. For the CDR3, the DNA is TGTGCCAGCAGTTACGGACAGAGCTCCTACGAGCAGTACTTC. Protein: CASSYGQSSYEQYF.

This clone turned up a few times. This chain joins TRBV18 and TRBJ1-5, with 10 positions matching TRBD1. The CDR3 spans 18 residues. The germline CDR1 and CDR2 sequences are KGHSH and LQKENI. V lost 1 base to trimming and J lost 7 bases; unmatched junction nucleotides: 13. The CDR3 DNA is TGTGCCAGCTCACCACAGGCATTTCGACAGGGGGCAAGGCAGCCCCAGCATTTT. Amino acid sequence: CASSPQAFRQGARQPQHF.

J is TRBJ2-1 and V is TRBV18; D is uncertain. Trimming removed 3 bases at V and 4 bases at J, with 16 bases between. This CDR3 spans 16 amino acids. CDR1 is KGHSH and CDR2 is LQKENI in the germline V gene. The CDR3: CASSPALLRLYNEQFF. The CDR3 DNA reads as TGTGCCAGCTCACCCGCGTTATTGCGGCTGTACAATGAGCAGTTCTTC. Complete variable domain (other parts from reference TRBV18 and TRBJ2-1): NAGVMQNPRHLVRRRGQEARLRCSPMKGHSHVYWYRQLPEEGLKFMVYLQKENIIDESGMPKERFSAEFPKEGPSILRIQQVVRGDSAAYFCASSPALLRLYNEQFFGPGTRLTVL.

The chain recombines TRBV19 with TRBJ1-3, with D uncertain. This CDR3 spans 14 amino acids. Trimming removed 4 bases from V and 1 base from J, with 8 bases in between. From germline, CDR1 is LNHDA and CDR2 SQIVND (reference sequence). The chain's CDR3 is CASSTDLSGNTIYF. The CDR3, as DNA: TGTGCCAGTAGTACAGACCTATCTGGAAACACCATATATTTT.

CDR3 nucleotide sequence: TGCAGTGCCTCGAGGGACTACGAGCAGTACTTC. It codes for CSASRDYEQYF. This chain links TRBV20-1 with TRBJ2-7, with D possibly matching TRBD2 (5 bases). The CDR3 contains 11 residues. Germline loops: CDR1 DFQATT, CDR2 SNEGSKA (reference sequence). V was trimmed by 6 bases and J by 3 bases, leaving 9 bases between them.

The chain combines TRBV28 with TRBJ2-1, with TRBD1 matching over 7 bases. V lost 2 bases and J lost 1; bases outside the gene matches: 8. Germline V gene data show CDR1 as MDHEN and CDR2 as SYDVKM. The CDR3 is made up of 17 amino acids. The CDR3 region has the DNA TGTGCCAGCAGTTTAGTAAACTCAGGGGGTTCCTACAATGAGCAGTTCTTC. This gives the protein CASSLVNSGGSYNEQFF.

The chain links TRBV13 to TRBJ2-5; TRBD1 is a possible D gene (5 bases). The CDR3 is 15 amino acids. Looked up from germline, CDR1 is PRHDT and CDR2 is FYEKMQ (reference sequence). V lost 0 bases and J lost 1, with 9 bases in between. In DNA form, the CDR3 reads TGTGCCAGCAGCTTAGGTAGGGGCGCCCAAGAGACCCAGTACTTC. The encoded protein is CASSLGRGAQETQYF.

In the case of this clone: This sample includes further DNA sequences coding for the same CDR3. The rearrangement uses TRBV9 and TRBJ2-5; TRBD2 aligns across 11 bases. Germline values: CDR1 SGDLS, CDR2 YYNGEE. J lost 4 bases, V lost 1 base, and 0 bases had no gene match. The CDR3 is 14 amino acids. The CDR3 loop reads CASSVTSGGETQYF. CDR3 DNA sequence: TGTGCCAGCAGCGTAACTAGCGGGGGAGAGACCCAGTACTTC.

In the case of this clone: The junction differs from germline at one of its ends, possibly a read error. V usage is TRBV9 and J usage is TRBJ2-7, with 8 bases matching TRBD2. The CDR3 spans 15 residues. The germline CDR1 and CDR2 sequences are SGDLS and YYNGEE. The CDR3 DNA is TGTGCCAGCAGCGTGGGACTAGGGGCCTCCCACGAGCAGTACTTC. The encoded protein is CASSVGLGASHEQYF.

CDR3 loop: CAWSDGIDQPQHF. The CDR3 bases are TGTGCCTGGAGTGACGGGATAGATCAGCCCCAGCATTTT. This rearrangement joins TRBV30 to TRBJ1-5; no clear D. The V gene's germline CDR1 is GTSNPN and CDR2 SVGIG (reference sequence). The CDR3 consists of 13 residues. V dropped 1 base and J dropped 5 bases, with 9 bases sitting between them. Full variable domain (remainder filled in from reference TRBV30 and TRBJ1-5): SQTIHQWPATLVQPVGSPLSLECTVEGTSNPNLYWYRQAAGRGLQLLFYSVGIGQISSEVPQNLSASRPQDRQFILSSKKLLLSDSGFYLCAWSDGIDQPQHFGDGTRLSIL.

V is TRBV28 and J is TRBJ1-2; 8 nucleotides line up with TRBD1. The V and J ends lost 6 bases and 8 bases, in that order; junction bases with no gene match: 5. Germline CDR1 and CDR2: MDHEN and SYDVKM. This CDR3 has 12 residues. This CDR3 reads CASRYRGVGYTF. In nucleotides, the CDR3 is TGTGCCAGCAGGTACAGGGGGGTAGGCTACACCTTC.

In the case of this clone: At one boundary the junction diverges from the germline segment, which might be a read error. Written as DNA, the CDR3 is TGTGCCAGCAGCCAAGATCAGGGAACTGGGGACTTC. It translates to CASSQDQGTGDF. This rearrangement joins TRBV4-2 to TRBJ2-7, with D perhaps matching TRBD1 (5 bases). Germline V gene data show CDR1 as LGHNA and CDR2 as YNFKEQ. The CDR3 loop spans 12 amino acids.

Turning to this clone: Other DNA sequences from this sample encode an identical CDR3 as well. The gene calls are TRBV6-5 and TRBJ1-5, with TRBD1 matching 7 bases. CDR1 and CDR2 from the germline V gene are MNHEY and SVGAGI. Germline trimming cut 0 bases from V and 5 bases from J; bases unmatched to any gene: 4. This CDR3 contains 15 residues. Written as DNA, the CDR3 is TGTGCCAGCAGTTACTCGATTACAGGGGATCAGCCCCAGCATTTT. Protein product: CASSYSITGDQPQHF.

Here the CDR3 reads CASSPRDGVETQYF. The DNA of the CDR3 is TGTGCCAGCAGCCCGAGGGATGGGGTAGAGACCCAGTACTTC. J is TRBJ2-5 and V is TRBV11-3, with a weak D call TRBD2 (5 bases). CDR1 and CDR2 (germline): SGHNT, YENEEA. This CDR3 comprises 14 residues. With 5 bases removed from V and 4 bases from J, the gap between germline ends came to 14 bases.

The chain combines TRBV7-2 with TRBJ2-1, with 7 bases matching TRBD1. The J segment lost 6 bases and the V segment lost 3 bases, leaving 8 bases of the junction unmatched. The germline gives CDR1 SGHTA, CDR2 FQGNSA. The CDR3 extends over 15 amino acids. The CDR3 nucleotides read TGTGCCAGCAGCTTCAAACCGGGACAGAGCAATGAGCAGTTCTTC. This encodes CASSFKPGQSNEQFF.

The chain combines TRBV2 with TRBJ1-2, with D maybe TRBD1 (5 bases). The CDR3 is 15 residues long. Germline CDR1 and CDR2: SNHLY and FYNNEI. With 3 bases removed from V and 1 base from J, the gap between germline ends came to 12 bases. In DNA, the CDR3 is TGTGCCAGCAGTGAGCTCGGGACTCTTAACTATGGCTACACCTTC. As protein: CASSELGTLNYGYTF.

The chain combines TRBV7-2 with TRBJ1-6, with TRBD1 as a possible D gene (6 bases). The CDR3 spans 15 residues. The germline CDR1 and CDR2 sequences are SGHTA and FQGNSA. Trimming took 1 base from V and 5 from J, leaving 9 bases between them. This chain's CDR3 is CASSLGGGHNSPLHF. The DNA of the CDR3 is TGTGCCAGCAGCTTAGGCGGGGGGCATAATTCACCCCTCCACTTT.

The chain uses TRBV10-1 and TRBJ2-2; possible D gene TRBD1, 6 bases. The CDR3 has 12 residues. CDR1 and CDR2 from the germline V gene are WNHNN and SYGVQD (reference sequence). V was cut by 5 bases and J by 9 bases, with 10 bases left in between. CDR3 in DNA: TGCGCCAGCAGTTTACAGGGAAGGGAGCTGTTTTTT. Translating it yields CASSLQGRELFF.

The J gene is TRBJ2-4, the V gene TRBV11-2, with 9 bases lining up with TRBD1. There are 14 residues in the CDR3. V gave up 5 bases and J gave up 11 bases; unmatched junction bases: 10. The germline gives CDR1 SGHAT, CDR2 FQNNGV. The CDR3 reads CASSPGQGWLVQYF. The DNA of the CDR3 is TGTGCCAGCAGCCCCGGACAGGGGTGGCTCGTTCAGTACTTC.